This T cell receptor beta chain appears in the sequencing data of a study of OX40 agonist ivuxolimab in advanced cancers. Generated by immunoSEQ multiplex PCR, the TCRdb table keeps only in-frame clones and is missing some. Seen here are 97,000 or so clones, 90% observed once, and the top ten hold approximately 0.16%. Germline lookup yields CDR1 MNHEY and CDR2 SMNVEV (reference sequence). Trimming took 3 bases from V and 1 from J, leaving 6 bases between them. The CDR3 is 13 residues long. The chain joins TRBV27 to TRBJ1-1, with no clear D. The TCR comes from an adult with an advanced solid tumor such as melanoma, head and neck, liver or kidney cancer. The material sequenced was CD4+ or CD8+ T cells sorted from blood, taken in a trial of the OX40 agonist ivuxolimab. The CDR3 sequence is CASSFTGNTEAFF. The DNA for the CDR3 is TGTGCCAGCAGTTTTACGGGGAACACTGAAGCTTTCTTT.